This T cell receptor beta chain was identified in a study of T cell repertoires in cytomegalovirus infection. Study-level background: Shared public TCR beta signatures pointed to both CMV infection and a matching HLA type.

The V segment lost 5 bases and the J segment 5 bases; nucleotides outside the gene matches: 5. This CDR3 comprises 12 residues. The germline gives CDR1 GTSNPN, CDR2 SVGIG (reference sequence). From the reads, TCRdb called clonotypes with MiXCR, one entry per CDR3 protein. This repertoire shows about 400,000 distinct CDR3 sequences, roughly 34% found once; its top ten account for roughly 14%. A word on this clonotype: Its specificity is not known.

The sequence was obtained from a human donor in good health (CMV status not recorded). Some clones in this sample may be carry-over from other donors' samples. Sequencing used cultured PBMCs, obtained from culture after CMV antigen stimulation. V usage is TRBV30 and J usage is TRBJ1-1, with TRBD1 matching over 7 bases. The CDR3 sequence: CAWDRVFTEAFF. The CDR3 coding sequence is TGTGCCTGGGACAGGGTGTTTACTGAAGCTTTCTTT.